The 22 T cell receptor beta chains in this list originate from one sample, sequenced in a study of cytotoxic CD8 clonotypes in ibrutinib-treated CLL. Profiled with immunoSEQ multiplex PCR; TCRdb holds only in-frame clones, not every one. The sample records over 120,000 clones, around 80% being singletons. The sample here was PBMCs, taken after 36 months of ibrutinib treatment. These receptors were collected from a human donor with chronic lymphocytic leukemia.

The rearrangement uses TRBV7-9 and TRBJ1-2, with unresolved D. The CDR3 consists of 12 residues. CDR1 is SEHNR and CDR2 is FQNEAQ in the germline V gene (reference sequence). Trimming removed 0 bases at V and 8 bases at J, with 7 bases between. The CDR3 coding sequence is TGTGCCAGCAGCTTAGCCCGGGGAGGCTACACCTTC. This translates into CASSLARGGYTF.

The genes are TRBV19 and TRBJ1-1; D is possibly TRBD1 (6 bases). There are 15 residues in the CDR3. The germline V and J ends were trimmed by 7 bases and 1 base, with 16 bases remaining between them. CDR1 and CDR2 from the germline V gene are LNHDA and SQIVND (reference sequence). Here the CDR3 DNA reads TGTGCCAGTACCTTACGCGGGGGCCCGAACACTGAAGCTTTCTTT. Residues: CASTLRGGPNTEAFF.

The CDR3: CASSTHRDPTDTQYF. The CDR3, as DNA: TGTGCCAGCAGTACCCACAGAGATCCCACAGATACGCAGTATTTT. This rearrangement joins TRBV27 to TRBJ2-3; D unresolved. Germline CDR1 MNHEY, CDR2 SMNVEV (reference sequence). Trimming pared 5 bases from V and 2 bases from J, leaving 14 bases between. CDR3 length equals 15 residues.

This clone was seen a single time. The rearrangement joins TRBV28 to TRBJ1-2; the D gene is possibly TRBD1 (6 bases). The germline CDR1 and CDR2 sequences are MDHEN and SYDVKM. There are 13 residues in the CDR3. The V end lost 3 bases, the J end lost 5 bases, and 10 bases lay between the germline ends. This CDR3 is CASSFPGQYGYTF. In DNA form, the CDR3 reads TGTGCCAGCAGTTTCCCCGGACAGTATGGCTACACCTTC.

This chain uses TRBV7-8 with TRBJ2-1; no clear D. Germline assignment: CDR1 SGHVS and CDR2 FQNEAQ. V was cut by 3 bases and J by 4 bases, with 13 bases left in between. The length of the CDR3 is 15 residues. As DNA, the CDR3 is TGTGCCAGCAGCTTCGCGGTAGGTGTGTACAATGAGCAGTTCTTC. Amino acids: CASSFAVGVYNEQFF.

The chain is built from TRBV27 and TRBJ2-6; D not certain. Trimming took 6 bases from V and 3 from J, leaving 12 bases between them. From germline, CDR1 is MNHEY and CDR2 SMNVEV (reference sequence). This CDR3 is built from 15 residues. Written as DNA, the CDR3 is TGTGCCAGCAGGGAAGGGTCGGTTGGGGCCAACGTCCTGACTTTC. It is translated as CASREGSVGANVLTF. Together with reference TRBV27 and TRBJ2-6, the CDR3 gives the full variable domain: EAQVTQNPRYLITVTGKKLTVTCSQNMNHEYMSWYRQDPGLGLRQIYYSMNVEVTDKGDVPEGYKVSRKEKRNFPLILESPSPNQTSLYFCASREGSVGANVLTFGAGSRLTVL.

The genes are TRBV30 and TRBJ1-2; D remains unclear. This CDR3 is built from 14 residues. V was cut by 1 base and J by 3 bases, with 12 bases left in between. Germline V gene lookup returns CDR1 GTSNPN and CDR2 SVGIG (reference sequence). CDR3 DNA sequence: TGTGCCTGGAGTGGGCCAAGTAGATACTATGGCTACACCTTC. This gives the protein CAWSGPSRYYGYTF.

The chain recombines TRBV25-1 with TRBJ2-5; perhaps TRBD2 as D (5 bases). CDR3 length equals 15 residues. Deletions cut 8 bases from V and 5 bases from J, with 21 bases between. The germline CDR1 and CDR2 sequences are MGHDK and SYGVNS. DNA for the CDR3: TGTGCCAGCTTGTCCTATCACTCGGGGTGGGAGACCCAGTACTTC. It translates to CASLSYHSGWETQYF.

The chain combines TRBV27 with TRBJ1-2; 7 positions match TRBD1. Looked up from germline, CDR1 is MNHEY and CDR2 is SMNVEV (reference sequence). With 2 bases clipped from V and 4 bases from J, the junction kept 1 base outside the gene matches. The CDR3 runs to 13 residues. The CDR3 coding sequence is TGTGCCAGCAGTTTACCAGGGGGCTATGGCTACACCTTC. As protein: CASSLPGGYGYTF.

The chain employs TRBV27 and TRBJ2-2, with 11 bases aligning to TRBD2. Germline CDR1 reads MNHEY; CDR2 reads SMNVEV (reference sequence). The CDR3 extends over 18 amino acids. V lost 5 bases, J lost 3 bases, and 11 bases stayed unmatched. The CDR3 loop reads CASSPPFGLAGHTGELFF. DNA of the CDR3: TGTGCCAGCAGTCCACCGTTCGGACTAGCGGGTCACACCGGGGAGCTGTTTTTT.

The V gene is TRBV7-9, the J gene TRBJ1-1; D is uncertain. Trimming removed 2 bases at V and 3 bases at J, with 10 bases between. Germline assignment: CDR1 SEHNR and CDR2 FQNEAQ (reference sequence). This CDR3 is 14 amino acids long. The CDR3 sequence: CASSLREVDTEAFF. The CDR3 DNA reads as TGTGCCAGCAGCTTACGGGAGGTTGACACTGAAGCTTTCTTT.

This clone has more than one count but fewer than ten. The chain links TRBV5-5 to TRBJ1-5; D is unclear. The CDR3 consists of 12 residues. Germline CDR1 SGHKS, CDR2 YYEKEE (reference sequence). V lost 0 bases and J lost 2, with 0 bases in between. The CDR3 DNA reads TGTGCCAGCAGCTTGGGCAATCAGCCCCAGCATTTT. Its protein product is CASSLGNQPQHF.

This clone appeared a few times. The rearrangement uses TRBV27 and TRBJ2-3, with 9 bases that match TRBD2. Unmatched junction bases numbered 5, after V lost 6 bases and J lost 1 base. Germline CDR1 reads MNHEY; CDR2 reads SMNVEV (reference sequence). CDR3 length equals 15 residues. The chain's CDR3 is CASSSRLAGTDTQYF. The CDR3, as DNA: TGTGCCAGCAGCTCAAGACTAGCGGGCACAGATACGCAGTATTTT.

The rearrangement links TRBV18 to TRBJ1-5; D ambiguous. Trimming removed 6 bases from V and 1 base from J, with 22 bases in between. Germline V CDR1 and CDR2: KGHSH, LQKENI. The CDR3 extends over 18 amino acids. CDR3 DNA sequence: TGTGCCAGCTCTCCCGAGATGGGCTTCCACATGAGCAATCAGCCCCAGCATTTT. Protein product: CASSPEMGFHMSNQPQHF.

In this sample, this clone turned up once. The V and J genes are TRBV5-1 and TRBJ2-7, with a possible D match to TRBD1 (6 bases). The germline V gene encodes CDR1 SGHRS and CDR2 YFSETQ. The V and J ends lost 4 bases and 2 bases respectively, with 10 bases between them. The CDR3 length is 13 residues. CDR3 in amino acids: CASSTTGTYEQYF. CDR3 nucleotides: TGCGCCAGCAGCACGACAGGTACCTACGAGCAGTACTTC.

J is TRBJ1-6 and V is TRBV5-1, with D possibly being TRBD1 (6 bases). CDR1 SGHRS and CDR2 YFSETQ come from the germline V gene. This CDR3 is 15 amino acids long. The V and J ends lost 5 bases and 7 bases respectively, with 16 bases between them. CDR3 bases: TGCGCCAGCAGGAAGACAGGCGTCGAAAATTCACCCCTCCACTTT. This encodes CASRKTGVENSPLHF.

The CDR3 region is CASSSTGLNIQYF. The CDR3 nucleotides are TGCGCCAGCAGCTCGACAGGGTTGAACATTCAGTACTTC. The V gene is TRBV5-1, the J gene TRBJ2-4; 7 nucleotides line up with TRBD1. CDR1 and CDR2 from the germline V gene are SGHRS and YFSETQ. Losses at the gene ends were 3 bases for V and 7 bases for J; bases not matched to a gene: 4. The CDR3 has 13 amino acids.

The V and J genes are TRBV19 and TRBJ1-5, with unresolved D. V lost 5 bases to trimming and J lost 7 bases, with 9 bases between them. CDR3 length: 12 amino acids. The germline gives CDR1 LNHDA, CDR2 SQIVND (reference sequence). The CDR3: CASSSGGQPQHF. CDR3 nucleotide sequence: TGTGCCAGTAGTTCGGGAGGCCAGCCCCAGCATTTT.

The chain links TRBV9 to TRBJ1-2, with D unresolved. The germline V gene has CDR1 SGDLS and CDR2 YYNGEE. V gave up 0 bases and J gave up 0 bases, with 9 bases separating them. The length of the CDR3 is 15 residues. Written as DNA, the CDR3 is TGTGCCAGCAGCGTAGGCAGCGGACCTAACTATGGCTACACCTTC. This encodes CASSVGSGPNYGYTF.

At least ten counts were recorded for this clone. This chain connects TRBV9 to TRBJ1-4; 8 bases agree with TRBD1. J lost 5 bases, V lost 4 bases, and 7 bases had no gene match. The CDR3 has 15 residues. CDR1 and CDR2 from the germline V gene are SGDLS and YYNGEE. In nucleotides, the CDR3 is TGTGCCAGCAGCACCCCGGGACAGGACAATGAAAAACTGTTTTTT. Translation: CASSTPGQDNEKLFF.

This chain links TRBV6-5 with TRBJ1-2, with 7 positions matching TRBD1. From germline, CDR1 is MNHEY and CDR2 SVGAGI. The CDR3 has 15 amino acids. J was trimmed by 4 bases and V by 2 bases; bases with no gene match: 7. CDR3 sequence: CASSYTGTARYGYTF. As DNA, the CDR3 is TGTGCCAGCAGTTACACCGGGACAGCCCGCTATGGCTACACCTTC.

The genes are TRBV5-1 and TRBJ1-1; tentatively, D is TRBD1 (5 bases). The CDR3 runs 14 residues. V gave up 2 bases and J gave up 7 bases, with 15 bases separating them. CDR1 is SGHRS, CDR2 YFSETQ, per germline. CDR3 region: CASSFLSGDYEAFF. The CDR3 DNA is TGCGCCAGCAGCTTCCTATCGGGGGACTATGAAGCTTTCTTT.